Each of the 27 T cell receptor beta chains below was sequenced from the same sample in a study of blood T cells in healthy people across ages. The second PCR ran about 6 to 11 cycles with a sample-barcoded 5' primer and J-beta primers. Each CDR3 protein is one row after TCRdb ran MiXCR on the 5' RACE reads. The data contain 450,000 to 650,000 distinct CDR3 sequences, nearly 25% of them seen just once; the ten biggest clones take up just under 9%. In addition, the sample was reused for a study of T cells of mothers and their children.

Sequencing was carried out using blood. These receptors were taken from a boy aged 10-17 years in good health.

This clonotype was counted only a few times. This chain connects TRBV29-1 to TRBJ2-5; D could derive from TRBD1 or TRBD2 (5 bases each). This CDR3 is built from 13 residues. The V gene lost 5 bases and the J gene lost 0 bases, with 10 bases spanning the gap. Looked up from germline, CDR1 is SQVTM and CDR2 is ANQGSEA. CDR3 in DNA: TGCAGCGTTTGCCGGGACCACCAAGAGACCCAGTACTTC. Residues: CSVCRDHQETQYF.

The chain links TRBV30 to TRBJ1-4; 9 bases align to TRBD1. V dropped 2 bases and J dropped 1; count of bases not matched to a gene: 11. CDR3 length: 18 amino acids. CDR1 and CDR2 (germline): GTSNPN, SVGIG (reference sequence). CDR3 nucleotide sequence: TGTGCCTGGAGTTGGGGACAGGGAGTGAAGGAAACTAATGAAAAACTGTTTTTT. Protein sequence: CAWSWGQGVKETNEKLFF.

The chain recombines TRBV7-8 with TRBJ1-6; TRBD1 aligns across 8 bases. In germline, CDR1 is SGHVS, CDR2 FQNEAQ. Trimming removed 7 bases from V and 5 bases from J; junction bases left unmatched: 7. This CDR3 contains 15 residues. The chain's CDR3 is CASTEDRVHNSPLHF. The CDR3 nucleotides read TGTGCCAGCACCGAGGACAGGGTCCATAATTCACCCCTCCACTTT. Full variable domain (remainder filled in from reference TRBV7-8 and TRBJ1-6): GAGVSQSPRYKVAKRGQDVALRCDPISGHVSLFWYQQALGQGPEFLTYFQNEAQLDKSGLPSDRFFAERPEGSVSTLKIQRTQQEDSAVYLCASTEDRVHNSPLHFGNGTRLTVT.

A note on this clonotype: Germline is not matched at one junction end, which may reflect a read error. The chain combines TRBV6-2 or TRBV6-3 with TRBJ2-1; 8 bases map to TRBD1. Germline assignment: CDR1 MNHEY and CDR2 SVGEGT. The CDR3 runs to 15 residues. CDR3 protein: CASSYDRGWDNEQFF. The CDR3 bases are TGCGCCAGCAGTTATGACAGGGGTTGGGACAATGAGCAGTTCTTC.

This clonotype has a handful of counts. This rearrangement joins TRBV6-5 to TRBJ1-4; possible D gene TRBD1, 5 bases. Germline V gives CDR1 MNHEY, CDR2 SVGAGI. V lost 0 bases and J lost 0, with 17 bases in between. The CDR3 spans 19 residues. CDR3 protein: CASSYSKTAITATNEKLFF. In DNA, the CDR3 is TGTGCCAGCAGTTACTCGAAGACAGCTATCACTGCAACTAATGAAAAACTGTTTTTT.

The chain combines TRBV24-1 with TRBJ2-1; 7 positions agree with TRBD1. This CDR3 is 12 amino acids long. V was clipped by 10 bases and J by 9 bases; unmatched bases: 8. Germline V gene lookup returns CDR1 KGHDR and CDR2 SFDVKD. CDR3 in amino acids: CATAPAGGEQFF. The CDR3 bases are TGTGCCACAGCTCCGGCAGGGGGTGAGCAGTTCTTC.

This clonotype has only a few counts. One end of the junction does not line up with germline, which may come from a read error. The rearrangement links TRBV27 to TRBJ2-5, with TRBD2 matching over 9 bases. The J call may be in error: the DNA end matches TRBJ2-7 better. The CDR3 is 16 residues long. Germline-derived CDR1 and CDR2 are MNHEY and SMNVEV (reference sequence). This chain's CDR3 is CASSLDSGSPGHEQYF. CDR3 nucleotide sequence: TGTGCTAGCAGCCTCGATAGCGGGAGTCCAGGTCACGAGCAGTACTTC.

The chain carries TRBV7-9 and TRBJ2-5; tentatively, D is TRBD1 or TRBD2 (5 bases each). V lost 2 bases to trimming and J lost 2 bases, with 12 bases between them. Germline values: CDR1 SEHNR, CDR2 FQNEAQ (reference sequence). The CDR3 has 15 residues. For the CDR3, the DNA is TGTGCCAGCAGCTTAAACGGGGCCGGACAAGAGACCCAGTACTTC. This sequence encodes CASSLNGAGQETQYF.

On this clonotype: Compared with germline, one end of the junction differs, possibly owing to a read error. The CDR3 loop is CGARSHLREKLFF. The CDR3 region has the DNA TGCGGTGCCCGATCCCATTTAAGGGAAAAACTGTTTTTT. The chain recombines TRBV20-1 with TRBJ1-4; the D is unclear. The CDR3 loop spans 13 amino acids. Germline lookup yields CDR1 DFQATT and CDR2 SNEGSKA (reference sequence).

V usage is TRBV28 and J usage is TRBJ1-6; unclear D gene. The germline CDR1 and CDR2 sequences are MDHEN and SYDVKM. The CDR3 consists of 13 residues. V shed 10 bases and J shed 0 bases, with 7 bases lying between them. CDR3 region: CATLNSYNSPLHF. CDR3 sequence (DNA): TGTGCCACCCTGAACTCCTATAATTCACCCCTCCACTTT.

In nucleotides, the CDR3 is TGTGCCAGCAGTTTGATTCGGGAGGACAATGAGCAGTTCTTC. Protein: CASSLIREDNEQFF. The rearrangement links TRBV28 to TRBJ2-1; the match to TRBD2 covers 7 bases. V gave up 3 bases and J gave up 5 bases; unmatched junction bases: 4. The CDR3 is made up of 14 amino acids. Germline V gene sequence: CDR1 MDHEN, CDR2 SYDVKM. Supplemented by reference TRBV28 and TRBJ2-1, the full variable domain reads DVKVTQSSRYLVKRTGEKVFLECVQDMDHENMFWYRQDPGLGLRLIYFSYDVKMKEKGDIPEGYSVSREKKERFSLILESASTNQTSMYLCASSLIREDNEQFFGPGTRLTVL.

The V gene is TRBV5-1, the J gene TRBJ1-1; D possibly corresponds to TRBD1 (5 bases). V lost 4 bases to trimming and J lost 4 bases, with 14 bases between them. This CDR3 is 14 amino acids long. The germline gives CDR1 SGHRS, CDR2 YFSETQ. The CDR3 DNA is TGCGCCAGCAGCCCCGGAGGGGCCGTCACTGAAGCTTTCTTT. As protein: CASSPGGAVTEAFF.

This sequence joins TRBV7-9 and TRBJ2-3; a weak D match, TRBD2 (6 bases). V was cut by 6 bases and J by 5 bases, with 15 bases left in between. Germline loops: CDR1 SEHNR, CDR2 FQNEAQ (reference sequence). This CDR3 contains 14 residues. CDR3 nucleotide sequence: TGTGCCAGCAGTAAATTAGCGGATATAGATACGCAGTATTTT. Translated, it gives CASSKLADIDTQYF.

This clonotype was seen repeatedly, ten times or more. The chain recombines TRBV28 with TRBJ2-5, with no clear D. With 6 bases removed from V and 5 bases from J, the gap between germline ends came to 7 bases. The length of the CDR3 is 11 residues. CDR1 and CDR2 (germline): MDHEN, SYDVKM. CDR3 DNA sequence: TGTGCCAGCAGATATCAGGAGACCCAGTACTTC. It translates to CASRYQETQYF.

The chain combines TRBV29-1 with TRBJ2-7, with D perhaps given as TRBD1 or TRBD2 (5 bases each). CDR1 is SQVTM, CDR2 ANQGSEA, per germline. This CDR3 contains 16 residues. Trimming stripped 2 bases from V and 0 bases from J, with 17 bases between. CDR3 loop: CSVEYTSQGVSYEQYF. The CDR3 DNA is TGCAGCGTTGAATATACCAGCCAGGGAGTCTCCTACGAGCAGTACTTC.

This chain connects TRBV29-1 to TRBJ2-7, with D maybe TRBD2 (6 bases). Trimming cost V 6 bases and J 2 bases, with 14 bases left between them. Per germline, CDR1 SQVTM and CDR2 ANQGSEA. The length of the CDR3 is 13 residues. The CDR3 nucleotides are TGCAGCGTCGTACGGGGCGGGACCTACGAGCAGTACTTC. This translates into CSVVRGGTYEQYF.

The chain combines TRBV5-4 with TRBJ1-6; possibly TRBD1 for D (5 bases). CDR3 size: 15 residues. The germline gives CDR1 SGHNT, CDR2 YYREEE (reference sequence). V dropped 0 bases and J dropped 7 bases, with 11 bases sitting between them. The CDR3 sequence: CASSLEGGVNSPLHF. DNA of the CDR3: TGTGCCAGCAGCTTGGAAGGAGGGGTCAATTCACCCCTCCACTTT.

This clonotype was counted only a few times. The rearrangement joins TRBV7-2 to TRBJ2-5; tentative D call: TRBD2 (5 bases). This CDR3 is built from 15 residues. The germline V and J ends were trimmed by 4 bases and 12 bases, with 24 bases remaining between them. CDR1 is SGHTA and CDR2 is FQGNSA in the germline V gene. This CDR3 is CASSYQSGGSGPEYF. The CDR3 DNA is TGTGCCAGCAGCTACCAGAGTGGAGGTTCCGGGCCAGAGTACTTC.

This chain connects TRBV5-1 to TRBJ2-5; 7 bases are a match to TRBD1. CDR3 length equals 15 residues. Per the germline V gene, CDR1 is SGHRS and CDR2 is YFSETQ. Trimming at V came to 4 bases and at J to 2 bases, leaving 8 bases not matched to a gene. CDR3 DNA: TGCGCCAGCAGCCCCAACACAGGGGCACAAGAGACCCAGTACTTC. Its protein is CASSPNTGAQETQYF.

This clonotype came up a few times. The chain uses TRBV6-2 or TRBV6-3 and TRBJ2-7; D is unclear. Trimming took 2 bases from V and 2 from J, leaving 4 bases between them. The length of the CDR3 is 12 residues. In germline, CDR1 is MNHEY, CDR2 SVGEGT. As DNA, the CDR3 is TGTGCCAGCAGTTACAACGCCTACGAGCAGTACTTC. It translates to CASSYNAYEQYF.

J is TRBJ1-2 and V is TRBV29-1, with D possibly matching TRBD1 (6 bases). Germline CDR1 and CDR2: SQVTM and ANQGSEA. There are 12 residues in the CDR3. V was shortened by 5 bases and J by 8 bases, with 15 bases between the two germline ends. The CDR3: CSVPPSQGGYTF. The DNA for the CDR3 is TGCAGCGTTCCGCCCTCGCAGGGGGGCTACACCTTC.

A few counts support this clonotype. The genes are TRBV27 and TRBJ2-7; 11 nucleotides line up with TRBD2. The CDR3 is 14 residues long. Germline V CDR1 and CDR2: MNHEY, SMNVEV (reference sequence). The V gene end was trimmed by 6 bases and the J gene end by 2 bases; junction bases not matched to a gene: 3. CDR3 protein: CASRQGLAAYEQYF. The CDR3 coding sequence is TGTGCCAGCAGGCAGGGACTAGCGGCCTACGAGCAGTACTTC.

This clonotype was observed a few times. The chain uses TRBV4-3 and TRBJ2-1; 7 positions match TRBD1. Germline CDR1 LGHNA, CDR2 YSLEER. V lost 3 bases to trimming and J lost 4 bases; unmatched junction nucleotides: 6. This CDR3 contains 15 residues. The chain's CDR3 is CASSQTRDSYNEQFF. DNA for the CDR3: TGCGCCAGCAGCCAGACTCGGGACAGTTACAATGAGCAGTTCTTC.

This clonotype was observed a few times. V usage is TRBV5-1 and J usage is TRBJ2-7; D is possibly TRBD1 (5 bases). The CDR3 sequence is 14 residues long. Trimming removed 1 base at V and 3 bases at J, with 11 bases between. Germline-derived CDR1 and CDR2 are SGHRS and YFSETQ. The CDR3 coding sequence is TGCGCCAGCAGCTTGAGTGTAGGGGTCTACGAGCAGTACTTC. Protein sequence: CASSLSVGVYEQYF.

V gene TRBV20-1 combines with J gene TRBJ2-5; D tentatively reads TRBD1 or TRBD2 (6 bases each). Germline V gene sequence: CDR1 DFQATT, CDR2 SNEGSKA (reference sequence). Trimming pared 8 bases from V and 5 bases from J, leaving 15 bases between. This CDR3 has 12 amino acids. In nucleotides, the CDR3 is TGCAGTCCGGGGGCAGAGGGGGAGACCCAGTACTTC. The encoded protein is CSPGAEGETQYF.

A note on this clonotype: This may arise from a read error, as a much more abundant clone is one base away. The rearrangement joins TRBV20-1 to TRBJ2-3; possibly TRBD1 for D (5 bases). Trimming pared 6 bases from V and 7 bases from J, leaving 11 bases between. The CDR3 is 11 residues long. CDR1 and CDR2 from the germline V gene are DFQATT and SNEGSKA (reference sequence). DNA of the CDR3: TGCAGTGCGGACAACCGATATACGCAGTATTTT. It is translated as CSADNRYTQYF.

This chain connects TRBV20-1 to TRBJ2-5; D tentatively reads TRBD1 or TRBD2 (5 bases each). TRBJ2-7 matches the DNA end more closely, so the J call is doubtful. From germline, CDR1 is DFQATT and CDR2 SNEGSKA (reference sequence). The CDR3 spans 12 residues. The CDR3 here is CSARHRDHEQYF. In DNA, the CDR3 is TGCAGTGCCCGCCACCGGGACCACGAGCAGTACTTC.